In its sample, the clone carrying this TCR beta chain was seen a few times. Its antigen is not known. For the second PCR, which ran for about 6 to 11 cycles, a sample-barcoded 5' primer and a J-beta primer mix were used. A tag from a template-switch adaptor with 12 random nucleotides marked each cDNA molecule. Each CDR3 protein is one row after TCRdb ran MiXCR on the 5' RACE reads. The sample consists of roughly 680,000 distinct CDR3 sequences, about 51% of them appearing once. This sample stems from a study of blood T cells in healthy people across ages. Study-level results: Diversity of TCR beta per million T cells declined in a roughly linear way with age. Shifts in expanded clonotypes may have been confounded by donor CMV status, which was unknown.

V lost 2 bases and J 2 bases, leaving 10 bases between the germline ends. Germline V gene sequence: CDR1 SGHRS, CDR2 YFSETQ. The CDR3 length is 14 residues. The V gene is TRBV5-1, the J gene TRBJ1-1; the D is unclear. The sample taken for sequencing was blood. This sequence originates from a woman at least 80 years old in good health. The DNA of the CDR3 is TGCGCCAGCAGCTTCCGGGTCCTCAACACTGAAGCTTTCTTT. Translation: CASSFRVLNTEAFF.